This is a list of T cell receptor beta chains from one sample in a study of post-analysis software for immune sequencing data. TCRdb processed the PCR reads anew with MiXCR; each CDR3 protein has one entry. The profile shows about 500,000 distinct CDR3 sequences, approximately 46% of them singletons. The sample was blood. Receptor source: a girl between 10 and 17 years old with multiple sclerosis. The CDR3 runs from the conserved cysteine through the conserved F or W. The D gene is left open where the match is weak. The size entry is marked missing in some rows and otherwise reads once, few, many or a size class.

CDR3 DNA	CDR3 protein	V gene	D gene	J gene	clone size
TGTGCCAGCAGCTTACGCCCGAACGGGAGGGCGAATGAGCAGTTCTTC	CASSLRPNGRANEQFF	TRBV7-3	TRBD2	TRBJ2-1	few
TGTGCCAGCAGCTTGGGACAGGGCACAGAACTGTTTTTT	CASSLGQGTELFF	TRBV11-2	TRBD1	TRBJ1-4	-
TGTGCCAGCAGTCGTGCCCCCTCAACAGGGAACACTGAAGCTTTCTTT	CASSRAPSTGNTEAFF	TRBV3-1	-	TRBJ1-1	-
TGTGCCAGCAGCTCCGGGACTAGCGGGAGGAGCACAGATACGCAGTATTTT	CASSSGTSGRSTDTQYF	TRBV5-6	TRBD2	TRBJ2-3	-
TGTGCCAGCAGCCCAGCGGGGCTGAACTACGAGCAGTACTTC	CASSPAGLNYEQYF	TRBV6-6	TRBD2	TRBJ2-7	few
TGTGCCAGCAGTGATACACTAGCGGGAGCAAGGGAGCAGTTCTTC	CASSDTLAGAREQFF	TRBV2	TRBD2	TRBJ2-1	-
TGTGCCAGCAAGGGAACCGCAATGGGCCGTATTGAACGAGTGCAGTTCTTC	CASKGTAMGRIERVQFF	TRBV2	-	TRBJ2-1	-
TGTGCCAGCAGCTTAGAGACCCGGGAGTTGAGGTTCTTC	CASSLETRELRFF	TRBV7-9	-	TRBJ2-1	-
TGTGCCAGCAGTTACTCGACCCCCGCCTACGAGCAGTACTTC	CASSYSTPAYEQYF	TRBV6-5	-	TRBJ2-7	-
TGCAGCGTTGCGGGCTGGGGCTCCTACGAGCAGTACTTC	CSVAGWGSYEQYF	TRBV29-1	-	TRBJ2-7	few
TGTGCCAGCAGTTACTCGGATTGGGCCTCCTACGAGCAGTACTTC	CASSYSDWASYEQYF	TRBV6-6	-	TRBJ2-7	-
TGTGCCAGCAGCGTGATCAATGAGCAGTTCTTC	CASSVINEQFF	TRBV5-6	-	TRBJ2-1	few
TGCGCCAGCATCCACGAAGAGGTAGCGGGAGGTGAGCAGTTCTTC	CASIHEEVAGGEQFF	TRBV4-1	TRBD2	TRBJ2-1	few
TGTGCCAGCAGCTTACCACAGGGAGTTGGCGAGCAGTACTTC	CASSLPQGVGEQYF	TRBV28	-	TRBJ2-7	-
TGTGCCAGCAGCTTAGCCCCAGGACTGGATACATACGAGCAGTACTTC	CASSLAPGLDTYEQYF	TRBV7-6	-	TRBJ2-7	few
TGTGCCACCAGCCCCGGCCCGGGACAGGGGAACTATGGCTACACCTTC	CATSPGPGQGNYGYTF	TRBV15	TRBD1	TRBJ1-2	few
TGTGCCAGCAGCTATGGGGGCGCGGGAACTGAAGCTTTCTTT	CASSYGGAGTEAFF	TRBV7-2	-	TRBJ1-1	-
TGCGCCAGCAGCTTGGACTGGAACACTGAAGCTTTCTTT	CASSLDWNTEAFF	TRBV5-1	-	TRBJ1-1	few
TGCAGTGCTAGAGATACGGGCCAGGGGACTTGGGAGCAGTTCTTC	CSARDTGQGTWEQFF	TRBV20-1	-	TRBJ2-1	-